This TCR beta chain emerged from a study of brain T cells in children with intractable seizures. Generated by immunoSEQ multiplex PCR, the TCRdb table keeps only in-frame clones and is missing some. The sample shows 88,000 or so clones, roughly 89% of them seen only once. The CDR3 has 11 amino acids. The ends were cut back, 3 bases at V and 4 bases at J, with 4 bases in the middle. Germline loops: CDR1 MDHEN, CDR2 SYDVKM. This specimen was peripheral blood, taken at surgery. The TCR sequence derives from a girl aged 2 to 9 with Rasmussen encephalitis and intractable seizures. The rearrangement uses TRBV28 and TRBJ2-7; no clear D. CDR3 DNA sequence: TGTGCCAGCAGTTTGGCATACGAGCAGTACTTC. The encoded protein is CASSLAYEQYF.